The present T cell receptor (beta chain) was sequenced within a study of blood T cell repertoires in COVID-19. Study summary: The cDNA or gDNA used as material had been derived from T cells, B-cell-depleted T cells, or PBMCs.

Some clones are missing from TCRdb's copy, which holds only in-frame ones; the method was immunoSEQ multiplex PCR. This sample has 390,000 or so clones; under 85% occur once, and the top ten carry about 5.4%. Participants were aged about 18 to 90 years, lived in around 22 US areas, and enrolled virtually. Trimming pared 0 bases from V and 1 base from J, leaving 9 bases between. The CDR3 contains 15 residues. Germline V lookup: CDR1 LGHNA, CDR2 YSLEER. V and J are TRBV4-3 and TRBJ1-2; D unclear. The TCR comes from a woman in her forties or fifties who had recovered from COVID-19. Sequencing input: PBMCs or T cells enriched from blood (not recorded which). CDR3 in amino acids: CASSQDRRDNYGYTF. CDR3 DNA: TGCGCCAGCAGCCAAGATAGGAGAGATAACTATGGCTACACCTTC.